The sample holds a few counts of the clone carrying this T cell receptor beta chain. Germline V lookup: CDR1 SGHTA, CDR2 FQGNSA. V gave up 3 bases and J gave up 0 bases, with 12 bases separating them. There are 16 residues in the CDR3. The data were obtained in a study of blood T cell repertoires in COVID-19. About the study: There were acute and convalescent COVID-19 samples, and they came from the United States, Italy and Spain. Sources were T cells, B-cell-depleted T cells, or PBMCs; the material itself was cDNA or gDNA.

Methods used by the authors: Reference gene primer amplification in the assay estimated nucleated cell counts. Sequencing used immunoSEQ multiplex PCR; TCRdb keeps in-frame clones, though not all of them. V and J calls and clone size are given by that table; D and trimming were obtained from the DNA. Of 70,000 or so clones in the sample, 60% to 85% are singletons; the top ten hold 20% to 25%. Sequenced material: peripheral blood. This chain uses TRBV7-2 with TRBJ1-5; D might be TRBD1 (6 bases). This TCR derives from a man between 65 and 85 years old with acute or convalescent COVID-19. CDR3 in amino acids: CASSFGTRTSNQPQHF. CDR3 sequence (DNA): TGTGCCAGCAGCTTTGGGACAAGAACTAGCAATCAGCCCCAGCATTTT.